The 31 T cell receptor beta chains in this list originate from one sample, sequenced in a study of blood T cells in healthy people across ages (dated by TCRdb to 2013 to 2016). Preparation of the library involved 5' RACE. Sequencing instrument: Illumina HiSeq 2500. The second PCR ran for about 6 to 11 cycles and used a J-beta primer mix along with a sample-barcoded 5' primer. TCRdb itself trimmed the public reads at Q25 with fastp, ran MiXCR and retained productive beta chains. Records with the same CDR3 protein are collapsed into one entry carrying the most frequent genes and DNA. This sample gives over 600,000 distinct CDR3 sequences in total; about 45% of them show up just once. 15% to 20% of the sample lies in the top ten. The sequencing sample was made of blood. Receptor source: a man at least 80 years old in good health.

This chain joins TRBV7-8 and TRBJ2-3, with no clear D. With 4 bases removed from V and 12 bases from J, the gap between germline ends came to 14 bases. The CDR3 loop spans 12 amino acids. From germline, CDR1 is SGHVS and CDR2 FQNEAQ. CDR3 amino acids: CASSSDPRHQYF. As DNA, the CDR3 is TGTGCCAGCAGCTCTGACCCCCGGCATCAGTATTTT.

The chain recombines TRBV6-2 or TRBV6-3 with TRBJ2-1; tentatively, D is TRBD2 (6 bases). Germline V gene lookup returns CDR1 MNHEY and CDR2 SVGEGT. Deletions cut 5 bases from V and 10 bases from J, with 15 bases between. The CDR3 runs to 13 residues. CDR3 bases: TGTGCCAGCAGTAACCTCCTGGCGGGAGAGCAGTTCTTC. This gives the protein CASSNLLAGEQFF.

This clonotype came up many times. The chain couples TRBV5-1 to TRBJ2-5; D is unclear. The CDR3 has 12 amino acids. V was trimmed by 5 bases and J by 2 bases, leaving 7 bases between them. Germline V CDR1 and CDR2: SGHRS, YFSETQ. Written as DNA, the CDR3 is TGCGCCAGCAGAAGGACGCAAGAGACCCAGTACTTC. Protein: CASRRTQETQYF. The full variable domain, its missing parts supplied by reference TRBV5-1 and TRBJ2-5, is KAGVTQTPRYLIKTRGQQVTLSCSPISGHRSVSWYQQTPGQGLQFLFEYFSETQRNKGNFPGRFSGRQFSNSRSEMNVSTLELGDSALYLCASRRTQETQYFGPGTRLLVL.

This chain joins TRBV4-3 and TRBJ2-7; 10 nucleotides match TRBD2. This CDR3 spans 18 amino acids. CDR1 LGHNA and CDR2 YSLEER come from the germline V gene. V gave up 4 bases and J gave up 6 bases; unmatched junction bases: 18. CDR3: CASSPVVESSGSWGEQYF. CDR3 DNA: TGCGCCAGCAGCCCCGTGGTCGAATCTAGCGGGAGTTGGGGCGAGCAGTACTTC.

This clonotype was recorded many times. V usage is TRBV2 and J usage is TRBJ2-4; D is unresolved. The length of the CDR3 is 13 residues. CDR1 and CDR2 (germline): SNHLY, FYNNEI. Trimming stripped 2 bases from V and 6 bases from J, with 8 bases between. CDR3 bases: TGTGCCAGCAGTGAAACAGCCCGAAACATTCAGTACTTC. Its translation: CASSETARNIQYF.

The chain links TRBV7-2 to TRBJ1-5; D is possibly TRBD1 (6 bases). In germline, CDR1 is SGHTA, CDR2 FQGNSA. V lost 1 base and J 7 bases, leaving 11 bases between the germline ends. The CDR3 is made up of 14 amino acids. CDR3 protein: CASSLVAGDQPQHF. CDR3 nucleotide sequence: TGTGCCAGCAGCTTAGTGGCAGGGGACCAGCCCCAGCATTTT. The whole variable domain, filled in from reference TRBV7-2 and TRBJ1-5, reads GAGVSQSPSNKVTEKGKDVELRCDPISGHTALYWYRQSLGQGLEFLIYFQGNSAPDKSGLPSDRFSAERTGGSVSTLTIQRTQQEDSAVYLCASSLVAGDQPQHFGDGTRLSIL.

The chain has TRBV20-1 and TRBJ1-1, with 8 bases identical to TRBD1. This CDR3 has 14 amino acids. Germline CDR1 and CDR2: DFQATT and SNEGSKA (reference sequence). Losses at the gene ends were 6 bases for V and 4 bases for J; bases not matched to a gene: 10. The CDR3 coding sequence is TGCAGTGCCACGAGACAGGGGATGGGCACTGAAGCTTTCTTT. This translates into CSATRQGMGTEAFF.

The chain is built from TRBV7-9 and TRBJ2-1; TRBD2 aligns across 11 bases. The CDR3 sequence is 15 residues long. Germline CDR1 SEHNR, CDR2 FQNEAQ (reference sequence). V lost 6 bases and J lost 7; bases outside the gene matches: 8. CDR3 nucleotide sequence: TGTGCCAGCAGTCTCTTAGCGGGAGGGACAAATGAGCAGTTCTTC. It is translated as CASSLLAGGTNEQFF.

This clonotype was detected only a few times. The V gene is TRBV6-6, the J gene TRBJ2-7; maybe TRBD1 (6 bases). Trimming removed 7 bases at V and 2 bases at J, with 15 bases between. Germline assignment: CDR1 MNHNY and CDR2 SVGAGI (reference sequence). CDR3 length: 14 amino acids. CDR3 in amino acids: CASTHGTYPYEQYF. Here the CDR3 DNA reads TGTGCCAGCACCCACGGGACATATCCCTACGAGCAGTACTTC.

This CDR3 reads CSAGFRLATSYNEQFF. CDR3 sequence (DNA): TGCAGTGCAGGTTTTAGACTAGCGACGTCCTACAATGAGCAGTTCTTC. V gene TRBV20-1 combines with J gene TRBJ2-1, with 8 bases lining up with TRBD2. This CDR3 region has 16 residues. Germline V gene data show CDR1 as DFQATT and CDR2 as SNEGSKA (reference sequence). V lost 6 bases to trimming and J lost 1 base; unmatched junction nucleotides: 11.

This clonotype was picked up one time. The chain links TRBV27 to TRBJ2-4; D might be TRBD1 (6 bases). Between the trimmed V and J ends, which lost 2 bases and 15 bases, there was a span of 14 bases. Germline V gene data show CDR1 as MNHEY and CDR2 as SMNVEV (reference sequence). There are 12 residues in the CDR3. Here the CDR3 DNA reads TGTGCCAGCAGTTTAAATGGGGGCGAGCGGTACTTC. Residues: CASSLNGGERYF.

This clonotype turned up a few times. V gene TRBV20-1 combines with J gene TRBJ2-5; 13 positions match TRBD2. CDR3 length: 16 residues. The trim removed 2 bases at V and 5 bases at J, leaving 8 bases unmatched. CDR1 and CDR2 (germline): DFQATT, SNEGSKA (reference sequence). The CDR3 region has the DNA TGCAGTGCTAGACCCACTAGCGGGAGGGCCATTGAGACCCAGTACTTC. Protein product: CSARPTSGRAIETQYF.

This clonotype has ten or more counts. This rearrangement joins TRBV10-3 to TRBJ2-5; D is possibly TRBD2 (5 bases). Trimming left V 5 bases short and J 2 bases short, with 15 bases between. The CDR3 spans 15 residues. CDR1 and CDR2 from the germline V gene are ENHRY and SYGVKD. Here the CDR3 reads CAISTLPGIQETQYF. CDR3 in DNA: TGTGCCATCAGTACCTTACCCGGGATTCAAGAGACCCAGTACTTC.

This clonotype has a handful of counts. The chain has TRBV6-2 or TRBV6-3 and TRBJ2-1; TRBD2 aligns across 13 bases. Germline lookup yields CDR1 MNHEY and CDR2 SVGEGT. CDR3 size: 16 residues. After removal of 6 bases from V and 4 bases from J, the junction contained 6 bases not matched to a gene. The CDR3 region is CASSGLAGAGYNEQFF. DNA for the CDR3: TGTGCCAGCAGCGGACTAGCGGGAGCGGGGTACAATGAGCAGTTCTTC.

This clonotype was seen many times. This sequence joins TRBV4-2 and TRBJ2-1; D is undetermined. The CDR3 has 13 residues. Germline lookup yields CDR1 LGHNA and CDR2 YNFKEQ. Trimming cost V 0 bases and J 9 bases, with 9 bases left between them. CDR3 loop: CASSQDRRSEQFF. CDR3 DNA sequence: TGTGCCAGCAGCCAAGATCGCCGGAGTGAGCAGTTCTTC.

The chain couples TRBV29-1 to TRBJ2-7; 7 bases match TRBD2. V lost 7 bases and J lost 4; bases outside the gene matches: 10. The CDR3 consists of 13 residues. In germline, CDR1 is SQVTM, CDR2 ANQGSEA. The CDR3 DNA sequence: TGCAGCGCGGAGACGGGGGGTAGTTACGAGCAGTACTTC. This gives the protein CSAETGGSYEQYF.

This chain joins TRBV7-2 and TRBJ2-2; 9 positions agree with TRBD2. The CDR3 runs to 15 residues. Looked up from germline, CDR1 is SGHTA and CDR2 is FQGNSA. After removal of 5 bases from V and 4 bases from J, the junction contained 5 bases not matched to a gene. CDR3 DNA sequence: TGTGCCAGCAGCCGTAGCGGGAGCCCCACCGGGGAGCTGTTTTTT. This translates into CASSRSGSPTGELFF.

In its sample, this clonotype was seen a few times. The chain employs TRBV5-1 and TRBJ2-3; tentatively, D is TRBD2 (5 bases). In germline, CDR1 is SGHRS, CDR2 YFSETQ. Trimming pared 3 bases from V and 0 bases from J, leaving 11 bases between. This CDR3 has 15 amino acids. CDR3 sequence reads: CASSSPGISTDTQYF. CDR3 DNA: TGCGCCAGCAGCTCTCCGGGGATTAGCACAGATACGCAGTATTTT.

This clonotype was picked up many times. CDR3 DNA: TGTGCCAGCAGCTTAGAACCTAGCGGGAGAGTCGGCCCTAGCTCCTACAATGAGCAGTTCTTC. Amino acid sequence: CASSLEPSGRVGPSSYNEQFF. The V and J genes are TRBV11-2 and TRBJ2-1, with TRBD2 matching over 10 bases. Trimming removed 0 bases from V and 0 bases from J; junction bases left unmatched: 14. The CDR3 covers 21 residues. CDR1 is SGHAT and CDR2 is FQNNGV in the germline V gene.

The table lists this clonotype with a few counts. This chain connects TRBV20-1 to TRBJ1-5, with 7 bases aligning to TRBD1. Trimming cost V 6 bases and J 7 bases; bases outside gene matches: 9. The V gene's germline CDR1 is DFQATT and CDR2 SNEGSKA (reference sequence). This CDR3 has 13 amino acids. The CDR3 nucleotides are TGCAGTGCACCACAGGGGATCGAACAGCCCCAGCATTTT. It yields the protein CSAPQGIEQPQHF.

J is TRBJ2-5 and V is TRBV4-3, with TRBD2 matching 10 bases. Germline assignment: CDR1 LGHNA and CDR2 YSLEER. Trimming took 0 bases from V and 11 from J; bases not matched to a gene: 18. The CDR3 consists of 18 residues. CDR3 coding DNA: TGCGCCAGCAGCCAAGATTTGAGCGGGAGGGCCTCCTACAATGAGCAGTACTTC. It yields the protein CASSQDLSGRASYNEQYF.

This clonotype has more than one count but fewer than ten. The chain combines TRBV5-1 with TRBJ2-6; possible D gene TRBD2, 6 bases. From germline, CDR1 is SGHRS and CDR2 YFSETQ. Trimming stripped 4 bases from V and 2 bases from J, with 16 bases between. The CDR3 runs to 17 residues. The CDR3 nucleotides are TGCGCCAGCAGCGCGGGACGGGCCTCCACTGGGGCCAACGTCCTGACTTTC. As protein: CASSAGRASTGANVLTF.

The genes are TRBV20-1 and TRBJ2-7; TRBD2 aligns across 10 bases. The ends lost 1 base at V and 5 bases at J; junction bases unmatched: 8. Looked up from germline, CDR1 is DFQATT and CDR2 is SNEGSKA (reference sequence). The CDR3 consists of 15 residues. The CDR3 spells CSARVQAGGSHEQYF. Written as DNA, the CDR3 is TGCAGTGCTAGAGTTCAAGCGGGAGGGAGCCACGAGCAGTACTTC.

The gene calls are TRBV28 and TRBJ2-5; no clear D. CDR3 length equals 14 residues. Germline V lookup: CDR1 MDHEN, CDR2 SYDVKM. The V end lost 6 bases, the J end lost 11 bases, and 22 bases lay between the germline ends. This chain's CDR3 is CASRGGISNNEQYF. CDR3 in DNA: TGTGCCAGCAGAGGTGGGATCTCGAACAATGAGCAGTACTTC.

The chain employs TRBV11-2 and TRBJ1-6; D not certain. Germline V gene data show CDR1 as SGHAT and CDR2 as FQNNGV. With 5 bases removed from V and 6 bases from J, the gap between germline ends came to 17 bases. The CDR3 loop spans 16 amino acids. The CDR3 nucleotides read TGTGCCAGCAGCCCGGTCGTCGGAATCATTAATTCACCCCTCCACTTT. Translating gives CASSPVVGIINSPLHF.

The chain uses TRBV29-1 and TRBJ2-1, with 7 bases identical to TRBD1. Germline CDR1 reads SQVTM; CDR2 reads ANQGSEA. The CDR3 length is 13 residues. The V gene end was trimmed by 6 bases and the J gene end by 5 bases; junction bases not matched to a gene: 7. The CDR3 coding sequence is TGCAGCGTCGCTGAGGGGGCCAACAATGAGCAGTTCTTC. Translating it yields CSVAEGANNEQFF.

The gene calls are TRBV20-1 and TRBJ1-2; 11 bases map to TRBD1. This CDR3 has 14 residues. CDR1 and CDR2 from the germline V gene are DFQATT and SNEGSKA (reference sequence). With 2 bases clipped from V and 6 bases from J, the junction kept 5 bases outside the gene matches. The CDR3 loop reads CSARKGQGVHGYTF. In DNA form, the CDR3 reads TGCAGTGCTAGAAAGGGACAGGGGGTGCATGGCTACACCTTC.

This clonotype was found a few times. The chain is built from TRBV15 and TRBJ1-1; D is ambiguous. Trimming took 4 bases from V and 4 from J, leaving 13 bases between them. CDR1 is LNHNV and CDR2 is YYDKDF in the germline V gene (reference sequence). The CDR3 loop spans 14 amino acids. The CDR3 region has the DNA TGTGCCACCAGCAACGTTAGGGCGACCACTGAAGCTTTCTTT. The encoded protein is CATSNVRATTEAFF.

This clonotype was seen a few times. The chain has TRBV25-1 and TRBJ2-3; 8 bases match TRBD1. The CDR3 is made up of 15 amino acids. Losses at the gene ends were 5 bases for V and 4 bases for J; bases not matched to a gene: 8. Per germline, CDR1 MGHDK and CDR2 SYGVNS. For the CDR3, the DNA is TGTGCCAGCAGTCGATCACAGGGGGTGTCAGATACGCAGTATTTT. Translated: CASSRSQGVSDTQYF.

This clonotype was picked up a small number of times. This sequence joins TRBV10-3 and TRBJ2-3; D gene unclear. Between the trimmed V and J ends, which lost 3 bases and 6 bases, there was a span of 16 bases. CDR1 is ENHRY, CDR2 SYGVKD, per germline. This CDR3 comprises 15 residues. CDR3 sequence: CAISEGPVRKDTQYF. The CDR3 nucleotides are TGTGCCATCAGTGAAGGACCGGTCCGGAAGGATACGCAGTATTTT.

This chain connects TRBV27 to TRBJ2-7, with 8 positions matching TRBD1. The germline gives CDR1 MNHEY, CDR2 SMNVEV (reference sequence). J gave up 3 bases and V 0 bases, and 7 bases lay outside the gene matches. The CDR3 consists of 16 residues. The CDR3 coding sequence is TGTGCCAGCAGTTTATCGGCACCCGGACAGGGCTACGAGCAGTACTTC. Residues: CASSLSAPGQGYEQYF.